This T cell receptor (beta chain) was recorded in a study of regulatory T cells in long-lasting Graves disease. Noted time point: persistent/refractory GD, antithyroid drugs over 5 years with positive TRAb. Extracted PBMC RNA gave rise to the TCR library. The CDR3 contains 12 residues. CDR1 LNHDA and CDR2 SQIVND come from the germline V gene (reference sequence). Trimming removed 8 bases from V and 6 bases from J; junction bases left unmatched: 0. The authors built TCR beta libraries using iRepertoire HTBI primers and Arm-PCR of CDR3 regions. MiXCR, run by TCRdb on the multiplex PCR reads, gives a single entry per CDR3 protein. The sample records 450,000 or so distinct CDR3 sequences, roughly 20% being singletons. Study-level findings and limits: Persistent disease showed a preference for TRBV28, TRBJ1-2 and TRBJ2-5. New patients shared 970 or so public clonotypes, and persistent patients shared more, with fewer than 3,500. Patients with persistent Graves' had lower TCR diversity than newly diagnosed patients. Sample size was small, which may have lowered accuracy.

A remark on this clonotype: Its antigen is not identified.

This sample comprised peripheral blood mononuclear cells (PBMCs), obtained when the disease was refractory, from a patient treated with antithyroid drugs. This chain connects TRBV19 to TRBJ2-2, with 10 bases identical to TRBD2. The sequence was obtained from a female donor with Graves disease. This CDR3 reads CASGTSAGELFF. CDR3 bases: TGTGCCAGTGGGACTAGCGCCGGGGAGCTGTTTTTT.